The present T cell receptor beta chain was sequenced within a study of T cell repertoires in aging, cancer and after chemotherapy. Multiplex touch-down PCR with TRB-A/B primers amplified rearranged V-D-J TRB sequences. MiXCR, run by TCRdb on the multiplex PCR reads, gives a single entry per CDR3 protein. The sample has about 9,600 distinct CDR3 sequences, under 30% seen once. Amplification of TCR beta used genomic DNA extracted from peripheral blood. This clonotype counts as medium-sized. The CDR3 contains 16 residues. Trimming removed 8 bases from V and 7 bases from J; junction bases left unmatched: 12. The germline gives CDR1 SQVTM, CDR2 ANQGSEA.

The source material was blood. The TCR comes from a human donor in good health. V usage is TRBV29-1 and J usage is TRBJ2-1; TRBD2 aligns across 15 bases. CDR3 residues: CSPPPGLAGGKNEQFF. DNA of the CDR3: TGCAGCCCACCCCCCGGACTAGCGGGAGGGAAAAATGAGCAGTTCTTC.